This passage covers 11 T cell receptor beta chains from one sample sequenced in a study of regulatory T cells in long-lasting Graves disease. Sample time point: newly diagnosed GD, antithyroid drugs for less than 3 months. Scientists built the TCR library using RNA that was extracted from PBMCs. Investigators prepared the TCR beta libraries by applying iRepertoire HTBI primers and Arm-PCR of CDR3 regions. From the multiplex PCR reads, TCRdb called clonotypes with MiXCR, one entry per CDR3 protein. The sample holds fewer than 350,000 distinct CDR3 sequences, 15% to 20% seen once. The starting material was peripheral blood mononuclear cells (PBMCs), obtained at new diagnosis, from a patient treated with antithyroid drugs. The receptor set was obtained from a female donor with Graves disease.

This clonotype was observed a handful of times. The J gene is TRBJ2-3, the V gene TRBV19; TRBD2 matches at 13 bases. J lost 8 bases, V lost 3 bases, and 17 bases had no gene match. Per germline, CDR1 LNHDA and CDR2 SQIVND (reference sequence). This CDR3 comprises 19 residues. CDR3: CASSMQIRTSGSVVGTQYF. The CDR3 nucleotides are TGTGCCAGTAGTATGCAAATCCGGACTAGCGGGAGTGTTGTGGGTACGCAGTATTTT.

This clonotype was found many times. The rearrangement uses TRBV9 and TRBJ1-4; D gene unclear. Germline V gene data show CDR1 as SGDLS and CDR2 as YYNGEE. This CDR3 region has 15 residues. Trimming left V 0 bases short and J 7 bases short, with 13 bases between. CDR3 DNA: TGTGCCAGCAGCGTAGGAGGGAAGAAGGTTGAAAAACTGTTTTTT. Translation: CASSVGGKKVEKLFF.

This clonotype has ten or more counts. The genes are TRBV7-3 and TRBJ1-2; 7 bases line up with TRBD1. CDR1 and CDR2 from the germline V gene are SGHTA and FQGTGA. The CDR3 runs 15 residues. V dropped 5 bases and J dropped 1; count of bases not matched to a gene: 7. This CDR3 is CASSPRWDSNYGYTF. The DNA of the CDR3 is TGTGCCAGCAGCCCGCGGTGGGACAGTAACTATGGCTACACCTTC.

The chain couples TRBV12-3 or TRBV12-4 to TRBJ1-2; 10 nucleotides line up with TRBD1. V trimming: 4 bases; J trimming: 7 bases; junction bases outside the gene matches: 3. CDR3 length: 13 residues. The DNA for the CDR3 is TGTGCCAGCAGTTCCGGGACAGGGGTTGGCTACACCTTC. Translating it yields CASSSGTGVGYTF.

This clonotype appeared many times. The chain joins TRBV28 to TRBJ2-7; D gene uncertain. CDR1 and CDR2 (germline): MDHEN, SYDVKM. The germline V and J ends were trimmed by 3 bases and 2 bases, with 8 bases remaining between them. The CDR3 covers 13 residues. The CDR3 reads CASSFIPPYEQYF. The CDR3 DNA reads TGTGCCAGCAGTTTCATTCCACCCTACGAGCAGTACTTC. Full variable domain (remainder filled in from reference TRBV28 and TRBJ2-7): DVKVTQSSRYLVKRTGEKVFLECVQDMDHENMFWYRQDPGLGLRLIYFSYDVKMKEKGDIPEGYSVSREKKERFSLILESASTNQTSMYLCASSFIPPYEQYFGPGTRLTVT.

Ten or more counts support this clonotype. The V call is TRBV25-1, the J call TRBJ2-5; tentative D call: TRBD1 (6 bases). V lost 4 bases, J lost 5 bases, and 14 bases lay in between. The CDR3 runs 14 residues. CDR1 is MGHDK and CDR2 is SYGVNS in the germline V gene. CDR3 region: CASSGPRGLETQYF. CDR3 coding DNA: TGTGCCAGCAGTGGCCCCAGGGGATTGGAGACCCAGTACTTC.

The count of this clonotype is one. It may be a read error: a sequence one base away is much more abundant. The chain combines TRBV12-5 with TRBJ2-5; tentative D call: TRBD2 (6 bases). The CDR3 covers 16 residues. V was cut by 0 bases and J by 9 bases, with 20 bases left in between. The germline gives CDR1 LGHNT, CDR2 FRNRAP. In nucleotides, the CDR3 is TGTGCTAGTGGTTTGGTTGACAAACCATCAAGGGAGGCCCAGTACTTC. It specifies CASGLVDKPSREAQYF.

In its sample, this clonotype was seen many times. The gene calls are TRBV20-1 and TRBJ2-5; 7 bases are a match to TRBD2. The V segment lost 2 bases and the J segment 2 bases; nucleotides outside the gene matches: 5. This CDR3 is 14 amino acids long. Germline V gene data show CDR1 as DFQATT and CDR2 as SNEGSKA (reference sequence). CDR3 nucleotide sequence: TGCAGTGCTAGACTCCTAGCGGCGCAAGAGACCCAGTACTTC. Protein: CSARLLAAQETQYF.

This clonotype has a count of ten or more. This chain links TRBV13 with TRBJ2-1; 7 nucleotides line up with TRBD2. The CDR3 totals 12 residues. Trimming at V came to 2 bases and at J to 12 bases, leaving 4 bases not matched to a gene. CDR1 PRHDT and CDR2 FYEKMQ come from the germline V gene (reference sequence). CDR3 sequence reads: CASSLSGVGQFF. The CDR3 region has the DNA TGTGCCAGCAGCTTAAGCGGGGTGGGGCAGTTCTTC.

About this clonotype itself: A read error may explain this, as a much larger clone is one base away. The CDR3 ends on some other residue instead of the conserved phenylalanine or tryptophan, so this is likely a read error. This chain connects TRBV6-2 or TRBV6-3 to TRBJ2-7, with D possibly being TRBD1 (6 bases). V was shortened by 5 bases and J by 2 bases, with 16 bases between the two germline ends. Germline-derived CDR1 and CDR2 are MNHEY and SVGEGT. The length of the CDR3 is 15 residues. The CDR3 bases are TGTGCCAGCAGTGAGGCGACAGGAAAGACCTACGAGCAGTACCTC. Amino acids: CASSEATGKTYEQYL.

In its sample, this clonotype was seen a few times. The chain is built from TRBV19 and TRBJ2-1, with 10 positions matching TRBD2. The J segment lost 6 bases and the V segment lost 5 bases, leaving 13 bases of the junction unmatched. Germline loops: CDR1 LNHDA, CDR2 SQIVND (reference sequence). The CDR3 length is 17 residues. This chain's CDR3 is CASSARTSGSSLNEQFF. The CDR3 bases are TGTGCCAGTAGTGCTCGGACTAGCGGTAGTAGTCTCAATGAGCAGTTCTTC.